This entry lists 31 T cell receptor beta chains sequenced from one sample in a study of Ad26.COV2.S vaccination and SARS-CoV-2 variants. Indicated treatment: around 19 received Ad26.COV2.S at low or high dose, single or two shots; about five received placebo; per-sample allocation not given. Day 63 after the first vaccine or placebo injection was the time point for sampling. The protocol was immunoSEQ multiplex PCR, while the TCRdb copy is restricted to in-frame clones and leaves out a portion. The table has approximately 450,000 clones, about 93% seen once. This sample comprised peripheral blood, obtained in a trial of Ad26.COV2.S vaccine versus placebo. All receptors come from a person aged 18 to 65 who received the Ad26.COV2.S COVID-19 vaccine or a placebo.

This chain joins TRBV28 and TRBJ2-3, with TRBD1 matching over 9 bases. Per germline, CDR1 MDHEN and CDR2 SYDVKM. Trimming removed 4 bases from V and 3 bases from J; junction bases left unmatched: 8. The CDR3 contains 16 residues. CDR3 coding DNA: TGTGCCAGCAGTTCCGGACAGGGGAGAGGGACAGATACGCAGTATTTT. The encoded protein is CASSSGQGRGTDTQYF. The full variable domain, its missing parts supplied by reference TRBV28 and TRBJ2-3, is DVKVTQSSRYLVKRTGEKVFLECVQDMDHENMFWYRQDPGLGLRLIYFSYDVKMKEKGDIPEGYSVSREKKERFSLILESASTNQTSMYLCASSSGQGRGTDTQYFGPGTRLTVL.

About this clone: The sample contains more than one DNA sequence encoding this CDR3. The chain has TRBV4-3 and TRBJ1-2; TRBD1 is a possible D gene (6 bases). The CDR3 contains 14 residues. Germline-derived CDR1 and CDR2 are LGHNA and YSLEER. The V end lost 0 bases, the J end lost 5 bases, and 10 bases lay between the germline ends. The CDR3 sequence: CASSQDRGGYGYTF. The CDR3 DNA is TGCGCCAGCAGCCAAGATAGGGGGGGATATGGCTACACCTTC.

In its sample, this clone was seen once. The chain couples TRBV2 to TRBJ1-2; 11 bases are a match to TRBD1. The CDR3 consists of 15 residues. J lost 8 bases, V lost 3 bases, and 8 bases had no gene match. Per the germline V gene, CDR1 is SNHLY and CDR2 is FYNNEI. CDR3 loop: CASSDPGQGEKGYTF. The CDR3 DNA reads as TGTGCCAGCAGTGATCCGGGACAGGGGGAGAAAGGCTACACCTTC.

V usage is TRBV12-3 or TRBV12-4 and J usage is TRBJ1-2; D call uncertain. The CDR3 is 12 residues long. V lost 5 bases, J lost 2 bases, and 6 bases lay in between. The CDR3 DNA reads as TGTGCCAGCAGTGAGCGAAACTATGGCTACACCTTC. This translates into CASSERNYGYTF.

This clone showed up just once. The chain carries TRBV6-2 or TRBV6-3 and TRBJ2-1; D remains ambiguous. Deletions cut 1 base from V and 0 bases from J, with 7 bases between. The CDR3 sequence is 15 residues long. The germline CDR1 and CDR2 sequences are MNHEY and SVGEGT. Here the CDR3 reads CASSYLASSYNEQFF. CDR3 sequence (DNA): TGTGCCAGCAGTTACTTGGCTAGCTCCTACAATGAGCAGTTCTTC.

J is TRBJ2-5 and V is TRBV7-2; perhaps TRBD1 as D (5 bases). V lost 0 bases to trimming and J lost 5 bases, with 10 bases between them. This CDR3 is 14 amino acids long. The germline gives CDR1 SGHTA, CDR2 FQGNSA. This chain's CDR3 is CASSLAIGAETQYF. Written as DNA, the CDR3 is TGTGCCAGCAGCTTAGCGATAGGGGCGGAGACCCAGTACTTC.

This clone was picked up one time. The chain couples TRBV18 to TRBJ2-3, with 9 bases aligning to TRBD1. J was trimmed by 6 bases and V by 3 bases; bases with no gene match: 7. Germline values: CDR1 KGHSH, CDR2 LQKENI. CDR3 size: 15 residues. CDR3 amino acids: CASSPIQGAPDTQYF. CDR3 nucleotide sequence: TGTGCCAGCTCACCTATACAGGGGGCGCCCGATACGCAGTATTTT.

The J gene is TRBJ2-2, the V gene TRBV2; D is unclear. The CDR3 contains 12 residues. CDR1 is SNHLY, CDR2 FYNNEI, per germline. V shed 7 bases and J shed 8 bases, with 11 bases lying between them. CDR3 bases: TGTGCCAGCACCGTGGTATATGGGGAGCTGTTTTTT. It encodes CASTVVYGELFF.

This chain joins TRBV4-2 and TRBJ2-1; the D gene is possibly TRBD2 (5 bases). The V end was cut by 4 bases, the J end by 0 bases, with 13 bases between. The CDR3 is 16 amino acids. Germline loops: CDR1 LGHNA, CDR2 YNFKEQ. The CDR3 region has the DNA TGTGCCAGCAGCCTAGCGATGTCGAGCTCCTACAATGAGCAGTTCTTC. This codes for CASSLAMSSSYNEQFF.

This clone came up a few times. The genes are TRBV5-4 and TRBJ2-3, with TRBD2 identical over 10 bases. Looked up from germline, CDR1 is SGHNT and CDR2 is YYREEE (reference sequence). This CDR3 spans 14 amino acids. Unmatched junction bases numbered 4, after V lost 6 bases and J lost 3 bases. This CDR3 reads CASNQREGTDTQYF. As DNA, the CDR3 is TGTGCCAGCAACCAGCGGGAGGGTACAGATACGCAGTATTTT.

This clone was detected only a few times. This rearrangement joins TRBV4-2 to TRBJ1-6; D unresolved. CDR3 length equals 13 residues. Germline loops: CDR1 LGHNA, CDR2 YNFKEQ. Trimming cost V 2 bases and J 8 bases, with 7 bases left between them. CDR3 bases: TGTGCCAGCAGCCAATCACCCGATTCACCCCTCCACTTT. It yields the protein CASSQSPDSPLHF.

The gene calls are TRBV5-6 and TRBJ2-3; 9 nucleotides align to TRBD2. Germline V gene lookup returns CDR1 SGHDT and CDR2 YYEEEE. With V trimmed by 2 bases and J by 1 base, 5 bases remained unmatched. The CDR3 has 16 amino acids. The CDR3 coding sequence is TGTGCCAGCAGCTTCATTAGCGGGGGTGGCACAGATACGCAGTATTTT. It yields the protein CASSFISGGGTDTQYF.

This rearrangement joins TRBV24-1 to TRBJ2-7; no clear D. From germline, CDR1 is KGHDR and CDR2 SFDVKD. CDR3 length equals 9 residues. V was pared by 12 bases and J by 6 bases, with 8 bases between. The CDR3 sequence: CAVVGEQYF. The CDR3 DNA is TGTGCCGTAGTGGGCGAGCAGTACTTC.

J is TRBJ2-1 and V is TRBV27, with 13 positions matching TRBD2. This CDR3 is 14 amino acids long. The trim removed 2 bases at V and 8 bases at J, leaving 0 bases unmatched. From germline, CDR1 is MNHEY and CDR2 SMNVEV (reference sequence). The chain's CDR3 is CASSLGTSGDEQFF. The CDR3 bases are TGTGCCAGCAGTTTAGGGACTAGCGGGGATGAGCAGTTCTTC.

The chain couples TRBV30 to TRBJ2-1, with 14 bases aligning to TRBD2. The trim removed 2 bases at V and 0 bases at J, leaving 6 bases unmatched. CDR3 length equals 18 residues. CDR1 is GTSNPN and CDR2 is SVGIG in the germline V gene (reference sequence). CDR3 nucleotides: TGTGCCTGGAGTCCATGGACTAGCGGGAGGAGCTCCTACAATGAGCAGTTCTTC. Its translation: CAWSPWTSGRSSYNEQFF.

The sample holds one count of this clone. The rearrangement links TRBV27 to TRBJ2-3; D is uncertain. Germline-derived CDR1 and CDR2 are MNHEY and SMNVEV (reference sequence). The CDR3 spans 15 residues. The germline V and J ends were trimmed by 4 bases and 7 bases, with 18 bases remaining between them. The DNA of the CDR3 is TGTGCCAGCAGTTCTGTACAGCTTATTGGATATACGCAGTATTTT. As protein: CASSSVQLIGYTQYF.

V usage is TRBV30 and J usage is TRBJ1-2; no definite D call. Germline lookup yields CDR1 GTSNPN and CDR2 SVGIG (reference sequence). Trimming removed 0 bases from V and 4 bases from J, with 9 bases in between. The CDR3 extends over 13 amino acids. CDR3 sequence: CAWSVLQSYGYTF. For the CDR3, the DNA is TGTGCCTGGAGTGTATTACAAAGCTATGGCTACACCTTC.

The rearrangement uses TRBV4-1 and TRBJ1-5; D unresolved. This CDR3 spans 18 amino acids. V lost 1 base to trimming and J lost 2 bases, with 18 bases between them. The V gene's germline CDR1 is MGHRA and CDR2 YSYEKL. DNA for the CDR3: TGCGCCAGCAGCCAAGGTTCATTATTGGGGATGGGCAATCAGCCCCAGCATTTT. Amino acid sequence: CASSQGSLLGMGNQPQHF.

The rearrangement links TRBV4-3 to TRBJ2-5; D is uncertain. This CDR3 is built from 14 residues. The V end was cut by 3 bases, the J end by 5 bases, with 13 bases between. Germline V lookup: CDR1 LGHNA, CDR2 YSLEER. CDR3 in DNA: TGCGCCAGCAGCCAGGTCCTAGGGTTGGAGACCCAGTACTTC. This codes for CASSQVLGLETQYF.

The chain combines TRBV28 with TRBJ2-1, with D perhaps matching TRBD1 (6 bases). Germline V gene data show CDR1 as MDHEN and CDR2 as SYDVKM. The germline V and J ends were trimmed by 5 bases and 0 bases, with 11 bases remaining between them. CDR3 length: 15 residues. CDR3 sequence (DNA): TGTGCCAGCAGTCCACAGGGCCCCTCCTACAATGAGCAGTTCTTC. Its translation: CASSPQGPSYNEQFF.

The V gene is TRBV9, the J gene TRBJ2-3; 8 bases line up with TRBD2. The CDR3 has 18 amino acids. J gave up 2 bases and V 3 bases, and 14 bases lay outside the gene matches. Germline CDR1 SGDLS, CDR2 YYNGEE. CDR3 protein: CASSDKREIPELTDTQYF. CDR3 nucleotides: TGTGCCAGCAGCGATAAGCGGGAGATCCCCGAGCTCACAGATACGCAGTATTTT.

The chain employs TRBV5-1 and TRBJ1-1; D possibly corresponds to TRBD1 (5 bases). Per germline, CDR1 SGHRS and CDR2 YFSETQ. The length of the CDR3 is 14 residues. The V gene lost 5 bases and the J gene lost 0 bases, with 11 bases spanning the gap. The CDR3 nucleotides are TGCGCCAGCAGATGGGACGTTCTGAACACTGAAGCTTTCTTT. Residues: CASRWDVLNTEAFF.

The V and J genes are TRBV2 and TRBJ1-1, with 11 bases fitting TRBD1. V dropped 4 bases and J dropped 5; count of bases not matched to a gene: 9. CDR3 size: 16 residues. CDR1 SNHLY and CDR2 FYNNEI come from the germline V gene. For the CDR3, the DNA is TGTGCCAGCAGTGCCCCGAGGACAGGGGGCCCAACTGAAGCTTTCTTT. Its protein is CASSAPRTGGPTEAFF.

The gene calls are TRBV29-1 and TRBJ1-3; a weak D match, TRBD1 (5 bases). This CDR3 is 17 amino acids long. V was pared by 4 bases and J by 0 bases, with 19 bases between. CDR1 and CDR2 (germline): SQVTM, ANQGSEA. In DNA form, the CDR3 reads TGCAGCGTTGGAGGGGTGGAGGACGGCTACTCTGGAAACACCATATATTTT. Its protein is CSVGGVEDGYSGNTIYF.

A single count supports this clone. The rearrangement uses TRBV3-1 (or the pseudogene TRBV3-2) and TRBJ1-5; the D is unclear. V was cut by 4 bases and J by 4 bases, with 8 bases left in between. The CDR3 is 13 residues long. CDR1 and CDR2 from the germline V gene are LGHDT and YNNKEL (reference sequence). The CDR3 here is CASSLNWNQPQHF. Here the CDR3 DNA reads TGTGCCAGCAGCCTTAACTGGAATCAGCCCCAGCATTTT.

This CDR3 reads CASSQTQGFTEAFF. CDR3 in DNA: TGTGCCAGCAGCCAGACTCAGGGGTTCACTGAAGCTTTCTTT. This chain links TRBV9 with TRBJ1-1; the D gene is possibly TRBD1 (6 bases). The V gene's germline CDR1 is SGDLS and CDR2 YYNGEE. V lost 4 bases and J 4 bases, leaving 14 bases between the germline ends. CDR3 size: 14 residues.

This clone was found once. V gene TRBV7-9 combines with J gene TRBJ2-1, with unresolved D. This CDR3 spans 14 amino acids. The germline gives CDR1 SEHNR, CDR2 FQNEAQ (reference sequence). V gave up 1 base and J gave up 8 bases, with 12 bases separating them. CDR3 nucleotides: TGTGCCAGCAGCTTAGATTCGCTTGGAGATGAGCAGTTCTTC. It codes for CASSLDSLGDEQFF.

This chain connects TRBV11-1 to TRBJ2-7, with 10 bases matching TRBD2. CDR1 SGHAT and CDR2 FQDESV come from the germline V gene (reference sequence). The CDR3 is 15 residues long. Germline trimming cut 4 bases from V and 2 bases from J; bases unmatched to any gene: 5. CDR3 sequence (DNA): TGTGCCAGCAGCTCTGAGCGGGAGGGCGCCTACGAGCAGTACTTC. This sequence encodes CASSSEREGAYEQYF.

This rearrangement joins TRBV18 to TRBJ2-7; TRBD2 might be the D (6 bases). The V gene's germline CDR1 is KGHSH and CDR2 LQKENI. The CDR3 is made up of 15 amino acids. Trimming left V 0 bases short and J 9 bases short, with 18 bases between. The CDR3 nucleotides read TGTGCCAGCTCACCACCGGGCGGGGCCCAAGTCAGGCAGTACTTC. Its protein product is CASSPPGGAQVRQYF.

This clone was observed a few times. The chain couples TRBV7-9 to TRBJ1-6; no definite D call. The V end lost 1 base, the J end lost 10 bases, and 11 bases lay between the germline ends. The germline CDR1 and CDR2 sequences are SEHNR and FQNEAQ (reference sequence). The CDR3 covers 14 residues. The CDR3 coding sequence is TGTGCCAGCAGCTTAGATAGCCAGGCCTCACCCCTCCACTTT. Its translation: CASSLDSQASPLHF. Together with reference TRBV7-9 and TRBJ1-6, the CDR3 gives the full variable domain: DTGVSQNPRHKITKRGQNVTFRCDPISEHNRLYWYRQTLGQGPEFLTYFQNEAQLEKSRLLSDRFSAERPKGSFSTLEIQRTEQGDSAMYLCASSLDSQASPLHFGNGTRLTVT.

The chain carries TRBV4-3 and TRBJ2-3, with 9 bases lining up with TRBD1. The germline CDR1 and CDR2 sequences are LGHNA and YSLEER. The CDR3 has 15 residues. Trimming took 0 bases from V and 10 from J; bases not matched to a gene: 8. In DNA, the CDR3 is TGCGCCAGCAGCCAAGAAGGGACAGGGAATCGTGCGCAGTATTTT. Its translation: CASSQEGTGNRAQYF.